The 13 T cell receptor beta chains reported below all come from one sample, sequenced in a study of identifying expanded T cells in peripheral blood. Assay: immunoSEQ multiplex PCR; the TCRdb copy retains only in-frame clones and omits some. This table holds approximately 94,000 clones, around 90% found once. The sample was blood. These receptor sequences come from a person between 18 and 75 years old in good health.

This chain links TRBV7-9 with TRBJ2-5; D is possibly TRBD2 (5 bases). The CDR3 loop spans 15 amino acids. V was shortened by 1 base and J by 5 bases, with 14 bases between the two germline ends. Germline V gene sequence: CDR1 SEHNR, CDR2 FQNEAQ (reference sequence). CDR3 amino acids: CASSLVLAKAETQYF. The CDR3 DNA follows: TGTGCCAGCAGCTTAGTGCTAGCAAAGGCGGAGACCCAGTACTTC.

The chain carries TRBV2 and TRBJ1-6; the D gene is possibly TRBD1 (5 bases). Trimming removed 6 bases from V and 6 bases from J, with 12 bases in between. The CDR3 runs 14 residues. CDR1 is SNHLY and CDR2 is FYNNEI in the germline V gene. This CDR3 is CASRGPIPNSPLHF. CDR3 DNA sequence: TGTGCCAGCAGGGGACCGATCCCTAATTCACCCCTCCACTTT.

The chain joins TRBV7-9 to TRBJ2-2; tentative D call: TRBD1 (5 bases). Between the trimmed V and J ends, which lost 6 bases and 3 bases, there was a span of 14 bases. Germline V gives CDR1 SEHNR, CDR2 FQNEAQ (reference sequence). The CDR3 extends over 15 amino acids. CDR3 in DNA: TGTGCCAGCAGTCCAGGGTCCATATACACCGGGGAGCTGTTTTTT. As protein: CASSPGSIYTGELFF. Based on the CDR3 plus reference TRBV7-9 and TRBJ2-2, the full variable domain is DTGVSQNPRHKITKRGQNVTFRCDPISEHNRLYWYRQTLGQGPEFLTYFQNEAQLEKSRLLSDRFSAERPKGSFSTLEIQRTEQGDSAMYLCASSPGSIYTGELFFGEGSRLTVL.

CDR3 nucleotide sequence: TGCGCCAGCAGCCAAATTCTAGCGGGAGTGGGGTACAATGAGCAGTTCTTC. Its protein is CASSQILAGVGYNEQFF. V is TRBV4-1 and J is TRBJ2-1; 10 bases are shared with TRBD2. The CDR3 runs 17 residues. Germline V gene lookup returns CDR1 MGHRA and CDR2 YSYEKL. The junction had 8 bases not matched to a gene; V was cut back by 2 bases and J by 4 bases.

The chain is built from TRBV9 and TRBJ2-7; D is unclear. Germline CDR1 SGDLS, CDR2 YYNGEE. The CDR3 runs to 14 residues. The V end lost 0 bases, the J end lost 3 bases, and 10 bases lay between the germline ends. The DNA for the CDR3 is TGTGCCAGCAGCGTAGCTTCGACGAACTACGAGCAGTACTTC. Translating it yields CASSVASTNYEQYF.

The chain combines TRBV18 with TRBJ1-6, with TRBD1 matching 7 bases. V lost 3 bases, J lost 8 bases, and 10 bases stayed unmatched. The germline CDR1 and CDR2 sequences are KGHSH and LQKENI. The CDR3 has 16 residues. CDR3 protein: CASSPGGGDGYSPLHF. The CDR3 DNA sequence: TGTGCCAGCTCACCGGGAGGGGGCGATGGGTATTCACCCCTCCACTTT.

The CDR3 sequence: CASSLVAGIYNEQFF. As DNA, the CDR3 is TGTGCCAGCAGCTTGGTAGCGGGTATCTACAATGAGCAGTTCTTC. This rearrangement joins TRBV5-5 to TRBJ2-1, with 7 nucleotides matching TRBD2. CDR3 length: 15 amino acids. V lost 0 bases and J lost 3; bases outside the gene matches: 3. Germline V gives CDR1 SGHKS, CDR2 YYEKEE (reference sequence).

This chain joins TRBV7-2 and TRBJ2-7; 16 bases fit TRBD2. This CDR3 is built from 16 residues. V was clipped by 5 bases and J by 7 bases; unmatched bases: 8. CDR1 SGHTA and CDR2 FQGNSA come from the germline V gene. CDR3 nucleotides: TGTGCCAGCAGCCCGGGACTAGCGGGAGGGCCGGGGGAGCAGTACTTC. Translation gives CASSPGLAGGPGEQYF. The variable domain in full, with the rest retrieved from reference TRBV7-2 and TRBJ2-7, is GAGVSQSPSNKVTEKGKDVELRCDPISGHTALYWYRQSLGQGLEFLIYFQGNSAPDKSGLPSDRFSAERTGGSVSTLTIQRTQQEDSAVYLCASSPGLAGGPGEQYFGPGTRLTVT.

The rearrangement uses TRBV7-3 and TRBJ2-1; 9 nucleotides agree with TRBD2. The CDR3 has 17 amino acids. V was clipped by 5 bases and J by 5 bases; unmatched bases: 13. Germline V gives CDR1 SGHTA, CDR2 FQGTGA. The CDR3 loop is CASSPTPGAGGDNEQFF. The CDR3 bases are TGTGCCAGCAGCCCCACCCCTGGAGCGGGGGGAGACAATGAGCAGTTCTTC.

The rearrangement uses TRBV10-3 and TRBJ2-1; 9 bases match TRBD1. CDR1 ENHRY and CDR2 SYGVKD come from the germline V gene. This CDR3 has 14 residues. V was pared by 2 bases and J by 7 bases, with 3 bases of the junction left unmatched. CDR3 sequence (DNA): TGTGCCATCAGTGAGACAGGGACAGGGAATGAGCAGTTCTTC. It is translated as CAISETGTGNEQFF.

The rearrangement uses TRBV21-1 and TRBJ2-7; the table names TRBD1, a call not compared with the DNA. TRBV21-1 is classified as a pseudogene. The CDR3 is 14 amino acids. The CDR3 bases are TGTGCCAGCAGCAGGGACGGACAGTCCTACGAGCAGTACTTC. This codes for CASSRDGQSYEQYF.

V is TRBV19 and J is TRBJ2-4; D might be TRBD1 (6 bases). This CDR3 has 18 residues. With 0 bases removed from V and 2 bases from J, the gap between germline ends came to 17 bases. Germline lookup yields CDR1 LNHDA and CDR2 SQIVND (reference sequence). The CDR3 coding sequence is TGTGCCAGTAGTATAGATCCCCGATTACAGGGCCCCAAAAACATTCAGTACTTC. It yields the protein CASSIDPRLQGPKNIQYF.

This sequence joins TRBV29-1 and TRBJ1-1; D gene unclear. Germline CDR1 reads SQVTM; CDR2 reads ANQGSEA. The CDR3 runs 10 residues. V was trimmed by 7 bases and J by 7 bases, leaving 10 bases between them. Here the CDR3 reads CSGKGVEAFF. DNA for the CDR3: TGCAGCGGGAAGGGAGTTGAAGCTTTCTTT.